Presented here are 22 T cell receptor beta chains from one specimen sequenced in a study of blood T cell repertoires in COVID-19 (dated by TCRdb to about 2020). The library was generated by the immunoSEQ multiplex PCR assay. Not all clones reach the TCRdb copy of this immuneACCESS table, which keeps in-frame sequences only. Checked studies attribute under half of the gap to unresolved V genes and leave the rest unexplained. The sample table lists a few hundred thousand clones, 70% to 75% of them with a count of one. 3% to 3.5% of the sample goes to the ten largest clones. Sequenced material: peripheral blood. Every receptor here comes from a woman of 80 years or more with acute or convalescent COVID-19.

The V gene is TRBV11-2, the J gene TRBJ2-7; D is possibly TRBD2 (6 bases). V was trimmed by 0 bases and J by 3 bases, leaving 6 bases between them. Germline V gene sequence: CDR1 SGHAT, CDR2 FQNNGV. The CDR3 runs 13 residues. CDR3 in amino acids: CASSLEGGYEQYF. In DNA, the CDR3 is TGTGCCAGCAGCTTAGAGGGGGGCTACGAGCAGTACTTC.

CDR3 nucleotides: TGTGCCAGCAGGGGTAGCGGGAGTGGGGATGAGCAGTTCTTC. Translated: CASRGSGSGDEQFF. The V call is TRBV7-9, the J call TRBJ2-1, with 9 bases that match TRBD2. CDR1 SEHNR and CDR2 FQNEAQ come from the germline V gene (reference sequence). The CDR3 contains 14 residues. With V trimmed by 6 bases and J by 8 bases, 8 bases remained unmatched.

This chain links TRBV18 with TRBJ1-1; D remains unclear. Germline V gene sequence: CDR1 KGHSH, CDR2 LQKENI. The ends were cut back, 2 bases at V and 7 bases at J, with 8 bases in the middle. This CDR3 is 12 amino acids long. CDR3 bases: TGTGCCAGCTCACCAACGCGGGGTGAAGCTTTCTTT. Translating it yields CASSPTRGEAFF.

V usage is TRBV15 and J usage is TRBJ2-3, with D maybe TRBD2 (5 bases). The V gene lost 1 base and the J gene lost 10 bases, with 12 bases spanning the gap. The CDR3 length is 13 residues. The germline CDR1 and CDR2 sequences are LNHNV and YYDKDF (reference sequence). CDR3 amino acids: CATSRGGGRSQYF. As DNA, the CDR3 is TGTGCCACCAGCAGAGGAGGAGGACGGTCGCAGTATTTT. Looking up the rest from reference TRBV15 and TRBJ2-3 gives the full variable domain: DAMVIQNPRYQVTQFGKPVTLSCSQTLNHNVMYWYQQKSSQAPKLLFHYYDKDFNNEADTPDNFQSRRPNTSFCFLDIRSPGLGDTAMYLCATSRGGGRSQYFGPGTRLTVL.

The J gene is TRBJ1-5, the V gene TRBV6-5; tentative D call: TRBD1 (5 bases). Trimming removed 0 bases from V and 3 bases from J, with 9 bases in between. The CDR3 length is 15 residues. Germline assignment: CDR1 MNHEY and CDR2 SVGAGI. Written as DNA, the CDR3 is TGTGCCAGCAGTTACTCGATGACAGCCAATCAGCCCCAGCATTTT. It encodes CASSYSMTANQPQHF.

The chain is built from TRBV13 and TRBJ2-3; 7 nucleotides line up with TRBD2. Per the germline V gene, CDR1 is PRHDT and CDR2 is FYEKMQ (reference sequence). The CDR3 length is 16 residues. V trimming: 5 bases; J trimming: 1 base; junction bases outside the gene matches: 9. This chain's CDR3 is CASSRAFREGTDTQYF. CDR3 nucleotides: TGTGCCAGCAGCCGGGCATTCCGGGAGGGCACAGATACGCAGTATTTT.

This clone was counted a single time. J is TRBJ1-2 and V is TRBV2; 12 bases match TRBD1. The CDR3 has 16 amino acids. Trimming took 9 bases from V and 4 from J; bases not matched to a gene: 12. Germline lookup yields CDR1 SNHLY and CDR2 FYNNEI. The CDR3 coding sequence is TGTGCCAGTTCCGGGACAGGGGGCGTGTTTAGCTATGGCTACACCTTC. Encoded protein: CASSGTGGVFSYGYTF.

J is TRBJ2-5 and V is TRBV19; D perhaps matches TRBD2 (5 bases). Germline assignment: CDR1 LNHDA and CDR2 SQIVND (reference sequence). Trimming cost V 3 bases and J 5 bases, with 16 bases left between them. The CDR3 runs to 15 residues. The CDR3 region is CASSMGSWEQETQYF. CDR3 nucleotides: TGTGCCAGTAGTATGGGCTCGTGGGAGCAGGAGACCCAGTACTTC.

This chain connects TRBV5-1 to TRBJ1-3, with D perhaps TRBD1 (5 bases). The V gene lost 2 bases and the J gene lost 0 bases, with 12 bases spanning the gap. This CDR3 contains 16 residues. The germline V gene has CDR1 SGHRS and CDR2 YFSETQ. This chain's CDR3 is CASSFQGGSSGNTIYF. CDR3 sequence (DNA): TGCGCCAGCAGCTTCCAGGGTGGCAGCTCTGGAAACACCATATATTTT.

This chain joins TRBV9 and TRBJ1-1; perhaps TRBD1 as D (6 bases). The CDR3 totals 13 residues. The germline V gene encodes CDR1 SGDLS and CDR2 YYNGEE. Trimming left V 0 bases short and J 7 bases short, with 10 bases between. CDR3 sequence reads: CASSVVDSFEAFF. CDR3 in DNA: TGTGCCAGCAGCGTAGTGGACAGCTTTGAAGCTTTCTTT.

This sequence joins TRBV6-2 or TRBV6-3 and TRBJ1-4; D gene ambiguous. The CDR3 contains 17 residues. Trimming removed 2 bases at V and 3 bases at J, with 16 bases between. CDR1 and CDR2 (germline): MNHEY, SVGEGT. DNA of the CDR3: TGTGCCAGCAGTTACGGGCGGGGAACGTTATCTAATGAAAAACTGTTTTTT. Translated: CASSYGRGTLSNEKLFF.

The chain combines TRBV27 with TRBJ1-2, with a tentative D call TRBD1 (6 bases). The ends were cut back, 6 bases at V and 4 bases at J, with 15 bases in the middle. This CDR3 is built from 14 residues. The germline CDR1 and CDR2 sequences are MNHEY and SMNVEV (reference sequence). Here the CDR3 reads CASSRTSGAYGYTF. The CDR3 DNA sequence: TGTGCCAGCAGCCGCACCTCAGGGGCCTATGGCTACACCTTC.

V usage is TRBV7-2 and J usage is TRBJ2-3; TRBD1 might be the D (6 bases). The CDR3 spans 17 residues. V shed 4 bases and J shed 1 base, with 18 bases lying between them. From germline, CDR1 is SGHTA and CDR2 FQGNSA. The CDR3 DNA follows: TGTGCCAGCAGCTCCGGCTATGGGGCAGGGGGCACAGATACGCAGTATTTT. Protein sequence: CASSSGYGAGGTDTQYF.

The rearrangement uses TRBV3-1 (or the pseudogene TRBV3-2) and TRBJ1-2; D unclear. CDR1 is LGHDT and CDR2 is YNNKEL in the germline V gene (reference sequence). V lost 0 bases, J lost 6 bases, and 5 bases lay in between. The length of the CDR3 is 12 residues. The CDR3, as DNA: TGTGCCAGCAGCCAAGACACGGATGGCTACACCTTC. Its protein is CASSQDTDGYTF.

The chain carries TRBV6-2 or TRBV6-3 and TRBJ2-1; TRBD1 matches 7 bases. The V segment lost 3 bases and the J segment 5 bases; nucleotides outside the gene matches: 7. CDR3 length: 15 amino acids. The germline V gene has CDR1 MNHEY and CDR2 SVGEGT. In nucleotides, the CDR3 is TGTGCCAGCAGTTATTACAGGGGTATGAACAATGAGCAGTTCTTC. This gives the protein CASSYYRGMNNEQFF.

This chain uses TRBV10-3 with TRBJ1-3; D ambiguous. V was clipped by 2 bases and J by 9 bases, with 11 bases between them. This CDR3 region has 13 residues. Germline assignment: CDR1 ENHRY and CDR2 SYGVKD. The CDR3 coding sequence is TGTGCCATCAGTGAGGTTCCAACAACCACCATATATTTT. As protein: CAISEVPTTTIYF.

This chain links TRBV13 with TRBJ2-5; 8 bases fit TRBD2. Germline loops: CDR1 PRHDT, CDR2 FYEKMQ (reference sequence). With V trimmed by 3 bases and J by 2 bases, 8 bases remained unmatched. There are 16 residues in the CDR3. For the CDR3, the DNA is TGTGCCAGCAGCTTTACTGGCGGGGGGTTACAAGAGACCCAGTACTTC. Protein: CASSFTGGGLQETQYF.

Only one count was recorded for this clone. The V call is TRBV12-3 or TRBV12-4, the J call TRBJ1-5, with D unclear. The CDR3 runs to 13 residues. The V end was cut by 3 bases, the J end by 3 bases, with 6 bases between. CDR3 sequence reads: CASSFALNQPQHF. The CDR3 DNA reads TGTGCCAGCAGTTTTGCGCTCAATCAGCCCCAGCATTTT.

This clone turned up a few times. In nucleotides, the CDR3 is TGTGCCGCGCAGGGCCAGGGCGAGCAGTACTTC. Its translation is CAAQGQGEQYF. The chain employs TRBV6-5 and TRBJ2-7, with a possible D match to TRBD1 (5 bases). V was shortened by 11 bases and J by 6 bases, with 14 bases between the two germline ends. CDR3 length equals 11 residues. Germline V gene sequence: CDR1 MNHEY, CDR2 SVGAGI.

The chain carries TRBV10-3 and TRBJ2-5, with TRBD1 identical over 8 bases. Germline trimming cut 9 bases from V and 5 bases from J; bases unmatched to any gene: 8. Germline V gives CDR1 ENHRY, CDR2 SYGVKD. The CDR3 has 13 amino acids. This CDR3 reads CAMAGGAGETQYF. CDR3 bases: TGTGCCATGGCAGGGGGCGCGGGGGAGACCCAGTACTTC.

V and J are TRBV5-5 and TRBJ1-2, with TRBD1 matching 7 bases. In germline, CDR1 is SGHKS, CDR2 YYEKEE (reference sequence). The CDR3 is 15 residues long. The V and J ends lost 4 bases and 1 base, in that order; junction bases with no gene match: 7. The CDR3 sequence is CASSREQGSNYGYTF. The CDR3 nucleotides are TGTGCCAGCAGCCGGGAACAGGGGAGTAACTATGGCTACACCTTC.

This clone was counted a few times. The chain has TRBV5-4 and TRBJ1-2; D unclear. The V end lost 1 base, the J end lost 8 bases, and 9 bases lay between the germline ends. Germline V gene data show CDR1 as SGHNT and CDR2 as YYREEE (reference sequence). This CDR3 region has 12 residues. The CDR3 coding sequence is TGTGCCAGCAGCTTGTATCCGTCGGGCTACACCTTC. It codes for CASSLYPSGYTF.